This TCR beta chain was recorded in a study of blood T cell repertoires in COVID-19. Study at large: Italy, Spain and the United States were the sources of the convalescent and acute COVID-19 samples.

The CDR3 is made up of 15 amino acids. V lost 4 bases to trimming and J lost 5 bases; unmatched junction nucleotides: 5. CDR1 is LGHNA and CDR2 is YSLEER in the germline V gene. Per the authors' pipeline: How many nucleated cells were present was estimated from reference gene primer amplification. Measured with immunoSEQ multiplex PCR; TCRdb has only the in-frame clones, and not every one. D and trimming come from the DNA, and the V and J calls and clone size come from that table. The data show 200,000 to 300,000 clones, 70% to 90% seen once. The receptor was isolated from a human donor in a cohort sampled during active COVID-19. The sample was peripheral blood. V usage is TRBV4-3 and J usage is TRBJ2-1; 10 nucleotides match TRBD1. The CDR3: CASSRGQGGNNEQFF. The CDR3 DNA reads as TGCGCCAGCAGCCGAGGACAGGGGGGTAACAATGAGCAGTTCTTC.